This TCR beta chain is from a study of T cells in Graves' hyperthyroidism and ophthalmopathy (dated by TCRdb to about 2019). With regard to the full study: Peripheral blood was sampled at the time of initial diagnosis, prior to any treatment. Prospective prediction of ophthalmopathy was tested in an independent validation cohort of some 20 hyperthyroidism patients and 15 to 17 patients who later progressed to ophthalmopathy. The paper reports TCR Vbeta CDR3 sequencing of roughly 140 peripheral blood samples: approximately 41 ophthalmopathy, 75 to 80 hyperthyroidism and around 17 progressor patients. In addition, the study compared T-cell repertoires in thyroid tissue and in blood from about 6 Graves' hyperthyroidism patients. The approximately 97 discovery patients were randomly divided into training and test sets at a 7:3 ratio. After sampling, hyperthyroidism patients received methimazole starting at 30 mg daily, and ophthalmopathy patients received high-dose intravenous methylprednisolone. To identify TCR V-J signatures that set the groups apart, the researchers used a discovery cohort of about a hundred patients, made up of 43 with Graves' ophthalmopathy and some 58 with stable Graves' hyperthyroidism.

TCR beta CDR3 regions were amplified from RNA transcripts. The first round of RT-PCR for the TCR CDR3 was performed with the HTBI primer set and the Qiagen OneStep RT-PCR kit. The libraries were constructed in a second round of multiplex PCR and then size-selected and purified. Paired-end sequencing of the libraries was performed with 100 bp reads on an Illumina HiSeq2000. On the authors' methods: SOAPnuke was used to process the raw data, throwing out any read that contained adapters or uncalled bases, had a mean Phred below 15, or lacked an exact constant-primer or identifier match. High-quality paired reads were merged using COPE v1.2.5, and each unique nucleotide sequence was defined as a clonotype. MiTCR v1.1 was used to align clonotypes to the IMGT TRBV, TRBD and TRBJ reference segments. The analysis was restricted to V-J combinations with a frequency above 0.0001, which together covered 99.2% of the repertoires. A TCS score was defined as the ratio of F50 (clonal expansion) to E x V (chaos), with BLOSUM62-based TCRdist applied between CDR3 peptides within each V-J. Welch's t-statistics and random forest reduced 514 V-J features to under 15, which were used in a naive Bayes classifier (R e1071). The raw public reads went through TCRdb reprocessing: fastp at Q25, MiXCR clone calling, in-frame beta chains kept. Duplicate CDR3 protein sequences are folded into a single record with the most common DNA and genes. These V and J calls originate from TCRdb's pipeline instead of the authors' own analysis. Here the sample has about 400,000 distinct CDR3 sequences; about 15% occur a single time. The ten most abundant clones make up approximately 19% of the sample.

The full study reports these points: Sample size was not statistically predetermined, and investigators were not blinded to group allocation. In cross-validation, a model built on a 13 V-J signature told ophthalmopathy apart from stable hyperthyroidism with 85% to 90% sensitivity and roughly 81% specificity, and in testing the same model reached 80%/75%. In validation, the model predicted progression to ophthalmopathy a median of around 6.5 months before onset, with roughly 68% sensitivity and 72.22% specificity. Blood samples also contained most of the expanded thyroid clonotypes (frequency above 0.001), which suggests that blood repertoires may reflect thyroid immune responses.

Reading the germline V gene gives CDR1 SGHTA and CDR2 FQGNSA. The CDR3 contains 15 residues, cysteine and phenylalanine counted. Kept here is only the CDR3 DNA, which spans 45 bases and is read in frame from base 1. In the ophthalmopathy patients, disease was moderately to severely active, with a Clinical Activity Score of 3 or more, a NOSPECS grade of 4 or more, and a duration of less than 3 months. The study excluded patients with uncontrolled infections, other autoimmune diseases, pregnancy or lactation. Diagnoses were based on clinical symptoms, serum thyroxine and TRAb, thyroid ultrasound and orbital computed tomography. Ficoll-Paque density gradient centrifugation was used to isolate PBMCs from about 9 ml of fresh peripheral blood. Total RNA was extracted with Trizol reagent, and quality was checked on an Agilent 2100 Bioanalyzer. This clonotype was counted between two and nine times. The antigen it recognizes is unknown. A much more abundant neighbour one base away suggests this may be a read error.

This TCR came from a woman in her sixties or seventies with Graves' ophthalmopathy. The sample comprised blood. The rearrangement joined TRBV7-2 to TRBJ2-7, with 10 bases aligning to TRBD2. Judging by the DNA end, TRBJ2-1 fits better; the J call may be wrong. The CDR3 reads as follows: CASSVHLAGVYEQFF. The nucleotide sequence reads as follows: TGTGCCAGCAGCGTACACCTAGCGGGAGTCTACGAGCAGTTCTTC.